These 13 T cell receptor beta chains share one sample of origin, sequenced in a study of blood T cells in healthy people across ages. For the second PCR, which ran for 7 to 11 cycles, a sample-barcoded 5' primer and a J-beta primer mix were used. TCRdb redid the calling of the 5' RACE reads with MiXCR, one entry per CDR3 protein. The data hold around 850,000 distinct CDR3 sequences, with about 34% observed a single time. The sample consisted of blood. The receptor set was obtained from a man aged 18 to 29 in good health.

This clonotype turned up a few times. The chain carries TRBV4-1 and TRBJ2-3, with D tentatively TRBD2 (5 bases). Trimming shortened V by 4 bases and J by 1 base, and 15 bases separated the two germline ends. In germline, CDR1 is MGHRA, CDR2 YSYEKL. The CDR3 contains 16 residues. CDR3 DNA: TGCGCCAGCAGCCTTATCGCACTAGACGGCACAGATACGCAGTATTTT. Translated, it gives CASSLIALDGTDTQYF.

The CDR3 DNA sequence: TGTGCCAGCAGTTTACGTACAGGGAGGCATGGCTACACCTTC. Translating gives CASSLRTGRHGYTF. The chain recombines TRBV27 with TRBJ1-2; TRBD1 might be the D (6 bases). CDR1 MNHEY and CDR2 SMNVEV come from the germline V gene (reference sequence). There are 14 residues in the CDR3. The V end lost 2 bases, the J end lost 6 bases, and 13 bases lay between the germline ends.

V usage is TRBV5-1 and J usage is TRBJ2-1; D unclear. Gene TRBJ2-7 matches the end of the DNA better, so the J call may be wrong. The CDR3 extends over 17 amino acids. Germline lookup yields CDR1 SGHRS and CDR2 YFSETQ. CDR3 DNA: TGCGCCAGCAGCTTGAGGGCCCCCGTAAGCTCCTACAATGAGCAGTACTTC. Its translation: CASSLRAPVSSYNEQYF.

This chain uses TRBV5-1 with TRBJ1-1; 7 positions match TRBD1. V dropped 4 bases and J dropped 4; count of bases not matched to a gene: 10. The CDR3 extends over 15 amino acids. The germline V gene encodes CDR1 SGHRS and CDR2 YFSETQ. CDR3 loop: CASSLRQGEGTEAFF. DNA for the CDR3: TGCGCCAGCAGCCTACGACAGGGTGAAGGCACTGAAGCTTTCTTT.

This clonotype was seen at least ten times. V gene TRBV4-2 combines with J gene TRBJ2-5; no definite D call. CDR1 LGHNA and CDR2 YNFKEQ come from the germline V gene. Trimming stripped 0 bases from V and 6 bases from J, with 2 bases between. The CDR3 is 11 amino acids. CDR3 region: CASSQEKTQYF. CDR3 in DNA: TGTGCCAGCAGCCAAGAAAAGACCCAGTACTTC.

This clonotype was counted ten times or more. The CDR3 DNA reads as TGTGCCATCAACCCGGGACTCTTCAATGAGCAGTTCTTC. This gives the protein CAINPGLFNEQFF. The chain has TRBV10-3 and TRBJ2-1; a weak D match, TRBD2 (6 bases). V lost 7 bases and J lost 6, with 13 bases in between. The germline gives CDR1 ENHRY, CDR2 SYGVKD. The CDR3 runs 13 residues.

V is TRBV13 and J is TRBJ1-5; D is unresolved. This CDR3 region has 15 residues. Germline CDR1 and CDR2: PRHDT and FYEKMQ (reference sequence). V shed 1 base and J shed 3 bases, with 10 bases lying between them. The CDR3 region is CASSLVARNNQPQHF. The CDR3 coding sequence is TGTGCCAGCAGCTTAGTCGCCAGAAACAATCAGCCCCAGCATTTT.

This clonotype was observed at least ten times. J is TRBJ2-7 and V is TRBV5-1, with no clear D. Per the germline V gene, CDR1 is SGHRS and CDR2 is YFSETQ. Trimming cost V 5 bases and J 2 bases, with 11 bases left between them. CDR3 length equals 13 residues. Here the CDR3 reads CASSLVNAYEQYF. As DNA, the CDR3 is TGCGCCAGCAGTCTCGTTAACGCCTACGAGCAGTACTTC.

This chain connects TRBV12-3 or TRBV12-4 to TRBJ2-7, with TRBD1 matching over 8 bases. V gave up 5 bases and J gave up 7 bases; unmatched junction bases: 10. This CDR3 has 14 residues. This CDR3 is CASSPRQGSHEQYF. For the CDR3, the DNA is TGTGCCAGCAGTCCGAGACAGGGGAGCCATGAGCAGTACTTC.

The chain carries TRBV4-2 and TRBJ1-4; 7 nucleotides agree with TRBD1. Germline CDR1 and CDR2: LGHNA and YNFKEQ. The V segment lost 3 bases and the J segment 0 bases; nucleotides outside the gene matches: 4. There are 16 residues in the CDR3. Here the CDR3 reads CASSQGTASTNEKLFF. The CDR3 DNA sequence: TGTGCCAGCAGCCAGGGGACAGCCTCAACTAATGAAAAACTGTTTTTT.

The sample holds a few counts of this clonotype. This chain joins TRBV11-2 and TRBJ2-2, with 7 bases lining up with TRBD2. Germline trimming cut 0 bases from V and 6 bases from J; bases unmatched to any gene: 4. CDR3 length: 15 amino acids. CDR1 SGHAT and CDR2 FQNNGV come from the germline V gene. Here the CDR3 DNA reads TGTGCCAGCAGCTTAGATCTGGGAGGGGCCGGGGAGCTGTTTTTT. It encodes CASSLDLGGAGELFF.

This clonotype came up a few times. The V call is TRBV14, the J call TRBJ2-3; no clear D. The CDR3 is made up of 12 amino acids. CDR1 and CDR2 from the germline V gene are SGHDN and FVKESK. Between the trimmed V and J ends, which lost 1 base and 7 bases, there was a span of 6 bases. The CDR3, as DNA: TGTGCCAGCAGCCAAGTCCCATATACGCAGTATTTT. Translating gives CASSQVPYTQYF.

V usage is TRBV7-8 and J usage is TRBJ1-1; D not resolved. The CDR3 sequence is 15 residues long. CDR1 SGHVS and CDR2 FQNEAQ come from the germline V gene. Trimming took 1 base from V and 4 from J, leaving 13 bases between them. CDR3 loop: CASSLDRRPVTEAFF. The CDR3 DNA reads TGTGCCAGCAGCTTAGATAGGCGGCCCGTCACTGAAGCTTTCTTT.